Listed here are 13 T cell receptor beta chains from one sample, sequenced in a study of STAT5B mutations in CD4+ large granular lymphocyte leukemia. TCRdb's table, derived via immunoSEQ multiplex PCR, lists solely in-frame clones and lacks some. The profile shows around 21,000 clones, around 75% of them singletons. The material sequenced was CD4+ T cells from blood buffy coats. These receptors came from a human donor in good health.

The chain uses TRBV6-5 and TRBJ1-2; TRBD1 is a possible D gene (5 bases). The CDR3 extends over 14 amino acids. The V gene lost 7 bases and the J gene lost 0 bases, with 12 bases spanning the gap. Germline-derived CDR1 and CDR2 are MNHEY and SVGAGI. CDR3 protein: CASITDRANYGYTF. CDR3 DNA: TGTGCCAGCATCACAGACAGAGCTAACTATGGCTACACCTTC.

This clone is deemed medium-sized. The chain employs TRBV7-9 and TRBJ2-7, with 11 bases identical to TRBD2. The CDR3 loop spans 14 amino acids. V lost 5 bases, J lost 6 bases, and 6 bases stayed unmatched. The germline gives CDR1 SEHNR, CDR2 FQNEAQ (reference sequence). Written as DNA, the CDR3 is TGTGCCAGCAGCCCGACTAGCGGGAAGGTCGAGCAGTACTTC. This translates into CASSPTSGKVEQYF.

This chain connects TRBV6-6 to TRBJ1-1; 11 bases map to TRBD1. Per the germline V gene, CDR1 is MNHNY and CDR2 is SVGAGI (reference sequence). J lost 6 bases, V lost 7 bases, and 10 bases had no gene match. The CDR3 extends over 15 amino acids. The CDR3 nucleotides are TGTGCCAGCACTCTAAGAGGGGACAGGGGGTCTGAAGCTTTCTTT. This encodes CASTLRGDRGSEAFF.

The chain joins TRBV30 to TRBJ2-3; D uncertain. The CDR3 is 11 amino acids. CDR1 and CDR2 from the germline V gene are GTSNPN and SVGIG (reference sequence). Trimming removed 0 bases from V and 6 bases from J, with 4 bases in between. CDR3 DNA: TGTGCCTGGAGTGTAGAGGATACGCAGTATTTT. It specifies CAWSVEDTQYF.

A single count supports this clone. This chain joins TRBV28 and TRBJ1-2, with TRBD1 matching 7 bases. The CDR3 has 13 residues. The germline CDR1 and CDR2 sequences are MDHEN and SYDVKM. Trimming removed 8 bases from V and 0 bases from J; junction bases left unmatched: 3. In DNA form, the CDR3 reads TGTGCCAGCTGGGACAGAACTAACTATGGCTACACCTTC. Its protein product is CASWDRTNYGYTF.

The V and J genes are TRBV11-3 and TRBJ2-4; 9 positions agree with TRBD2. V shed 1 base, J shed 9 bases, and the junction held 7 bases outside the gene matches. The CDR3 extends over 15 amino acids. Germline loops: CDR1 SGHNT, CDR2 YENEEA. The CDR3 is CASSLGGAGGVIQYF. The CDR3 nucleotides read TGTGCCAGCAGCTTAGGCGGCGCGGGGGGGGTCATTCAGTACTTC.

The gene calls are TRBV15 and TRBJ2-5; 11 bases are a match to TRBD2. Germline loops: CDR1 LNHNV, CDR2 YYDKDF (reference sequence). With V trimmed by 0 bases and J by 1 base, 7 bases remained unmatched. The CDR3 is 18 residues long. CDR3 region: CATSRDRLAGGAQETQYF. The CDR3 region has the DNA TGTGCCACCAGCAGAGATCGGCTAGCGGGAGGCGCCCAAGAGACCCAGTACTTC.

This clone was counted a few times. This chain joins TRBV6-1 and TRBJ1-1; TRBD1 might be the D (6 bases). The germline V and J ends were trimmed by 11 bases and 5 bases, with 21 bases remaining between them. CDR3 length: 14 amino acids. Germline-derived CDR1 and CDR2 are MNHNS and SASEGT. The CDR3 nucleotides are TGTGCCTTAAGAGGGGGGGAAAGGGTTACTGAAGCTTTCTTT. Encoded protein: CALRGGERVTEAFF.

The V and J genes are TRBV4-2 and TRBJ1-1, with 8 bases lining up with TRBD1. Looked up from germline, CDR1 is LGHNA and CDR2 is YNFKEQ. The CDR3 is 15 amino acids. V lost 2 bases to trimming and J lost 4 bases; unmatched junction nucleotides: 6. The CDR3 region is CASSQLGQEGTEAFF. The CDR3 region has the DNA TGTGCCAGCAGCCAACTGGGACAGGAGGGCACTGAAGCTTTCTTT.

The CDR3 nucleotides read TGTGCCAGCAGCCCCCGGGACCGTCTGAACACTGAAGCTTTCTTT. As protein: CASSPRDRLNTEAFF. This chain connects TRBV7-4 to TRBJ1-1; possibly TRBD1 for D (5 bases). V was trimmed by 5 bases and J by 0 bases, leaving 13 bases between them. This CDR3 spans 15 amino acids. CDR1 and CDR2 from the germline V gene are SGHVT and SQSDAQ.

The chain joins TRBV11-3 to TRBJ2-1; 8 bases match TRBD1. This CDR3 is 14 amino acids long. Trimming at V came to 7 bases and at J to 3 bases, leaving 5 bases not matched to a gene. Germline V CDR1 and CDR2: SGHNT, YENEEA. The CDR3 sequence is CASTRQGNYNEQFF. In DNA form, the CDR3 reads TGTGCCAGCACCCGACAGGGGAACTACAATGAGCAGTTCTTC.

The rearrangement links TRBV7-8 to TRBJ1-1; 7 bases align to TRBD1. The CDR3 spans 15 residues. V gave up 8 bases and J gave up 1 base; unmatched junction bases: 10. Per the germline V gene, CDR1 is SGHVS and CDR2 is FQNEAQ. The DNA for the CDR3 is TGTGCCAGCGCTACAGGGGCGCCTGGGAACACTGAAGCTTTCTTT. It codes for CASATGAPGNTEAFF.

This clone was observed a single time. The chain recombines TRBV5-6 with TRBJ2-5; D may correspond to TRBD1 or TRBD2 (5 bases each). This CDR3 region has 15 residues. Trimming left V 4 bases short and J 11 bases short, with 24 bases between. Looked up from germline, CDR1 is SGHDT and CDR2 is YYEEEE. The chain's CDR3 is CASSRAGTRGREQYF. CDR3 nucleotides: TGTGCCAGCAGCAGAGCCGGGACCCGTGGGCGAGAGCAGTACTTC.